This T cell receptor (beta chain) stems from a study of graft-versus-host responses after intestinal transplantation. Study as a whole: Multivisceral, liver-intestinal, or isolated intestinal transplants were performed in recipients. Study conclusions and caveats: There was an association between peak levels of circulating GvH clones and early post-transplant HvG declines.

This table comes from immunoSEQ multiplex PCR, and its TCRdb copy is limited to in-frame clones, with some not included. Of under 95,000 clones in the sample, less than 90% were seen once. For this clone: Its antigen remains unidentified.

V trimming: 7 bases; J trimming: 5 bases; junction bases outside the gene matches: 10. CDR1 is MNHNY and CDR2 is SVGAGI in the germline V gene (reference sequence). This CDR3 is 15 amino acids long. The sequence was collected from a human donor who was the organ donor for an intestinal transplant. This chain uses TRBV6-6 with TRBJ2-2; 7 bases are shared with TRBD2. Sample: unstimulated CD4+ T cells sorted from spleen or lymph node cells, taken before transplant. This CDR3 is CASTHGRALTGELFF. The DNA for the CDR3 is TGTGCCAGCACCCATGGGAGGGCTTTGACCGGGGAGCTGTTTTTT.